This T cell receptor (beta chain) is from a study of identical twins. Study-wide results and caveats: Partial confounding of zero-insertion analyses by invariant MAIT and iNKT cells was possible.

One entry per CDR3 protein, called by TCRdb with MiXCR from the 5' RACE reads. This table holds 500,000 to 700,000 distinct CDR3 sequences, about 7.1% found once. About this clonotype itself: The antigen remains unidentified.

CDR3 length: 14 amino acids. Germline loops: CDR1 WSHSY, CDR2 SAAADI. Trimming pared 0 bases from V and 2 bases from J, leaving 8 bases between. These data were also reused for a study on yellow fever vaccine responses in identical twins. This second study says: Reports say the vaccine T cell response in twins looked partly convergent and partly personalized.

The clonotype originates from a woman aged 18-35 years in good health. The V call is TRBV10-2, the J call TRBJ2-7; D gene unclear. Sequencing was performed on PBMCs. CDR3 sequence: CASSESIIAYEQYV. For the CDR3, the DNA is TGCGCCAGCAGTGAGTCGATAATAGCCTACGAGCAGTACGTC.